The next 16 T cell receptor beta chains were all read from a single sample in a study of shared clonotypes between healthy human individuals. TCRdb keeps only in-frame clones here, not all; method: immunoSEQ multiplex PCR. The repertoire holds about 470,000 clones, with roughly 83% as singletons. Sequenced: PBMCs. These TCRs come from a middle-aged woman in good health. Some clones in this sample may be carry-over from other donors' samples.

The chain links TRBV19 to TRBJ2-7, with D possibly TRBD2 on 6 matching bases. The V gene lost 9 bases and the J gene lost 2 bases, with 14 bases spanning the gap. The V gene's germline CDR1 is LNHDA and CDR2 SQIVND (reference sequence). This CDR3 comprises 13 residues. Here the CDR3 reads CASGTLNPYEQYF. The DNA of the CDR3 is TGTGCCAGCGGGACTCTGAATCCCTACGAGCAGTACTTC.

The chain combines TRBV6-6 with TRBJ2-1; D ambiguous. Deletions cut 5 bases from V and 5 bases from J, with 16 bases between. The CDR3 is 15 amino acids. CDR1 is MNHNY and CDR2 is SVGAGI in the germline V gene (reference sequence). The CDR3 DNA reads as TGTGCCAGCAGTCGACACCGCTCGACTGACAATGAGCAGTTCTTC. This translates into CASSRHRSTDNEQFF.

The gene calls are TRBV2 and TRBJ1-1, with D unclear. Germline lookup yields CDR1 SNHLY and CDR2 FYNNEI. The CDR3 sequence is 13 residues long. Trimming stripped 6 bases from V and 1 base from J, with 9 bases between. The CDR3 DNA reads TGTGCCAGCAGGATACAGAGGAACACTGAAGCTTTCTTT. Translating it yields CASRIQRNTEAFF. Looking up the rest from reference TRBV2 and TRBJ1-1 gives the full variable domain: EPEVTQTPSHQVTQMGQEVILRCVPISNHLYFYWYRQILGQKVEFLVSFYNNEISEKSEIFDDQFSVERPDGSNFTLKIRSTKLEDSAMYFCASRIQRNTEAFFGQGTRLTVV.

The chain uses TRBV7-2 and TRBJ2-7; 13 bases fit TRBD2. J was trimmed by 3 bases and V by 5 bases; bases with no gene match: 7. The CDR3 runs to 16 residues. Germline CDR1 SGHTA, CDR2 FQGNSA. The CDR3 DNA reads TGTGCCAGCAGCCCCAGGACTAGCGGGAGTCACTACGAGCAGTACTTC. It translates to CASSPRTSGSHYEQYF.

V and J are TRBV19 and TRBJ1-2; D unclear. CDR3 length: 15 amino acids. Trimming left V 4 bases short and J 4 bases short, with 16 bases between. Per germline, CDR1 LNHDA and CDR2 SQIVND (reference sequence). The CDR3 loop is CASSTPLGGIYGYTF. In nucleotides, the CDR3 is TGTGCCAGTAGTACCCCCCTCGGCGGAATCTATGGCTACACCTTC.

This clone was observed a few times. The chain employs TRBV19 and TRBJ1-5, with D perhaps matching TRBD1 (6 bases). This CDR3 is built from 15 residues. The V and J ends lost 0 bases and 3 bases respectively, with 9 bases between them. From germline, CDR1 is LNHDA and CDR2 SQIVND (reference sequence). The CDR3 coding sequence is TGTGCCAGTAGTATAGAAGGACAGAACAATCAGCCCCAGCATTTT. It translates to CASSIEGQNNQPQHF.

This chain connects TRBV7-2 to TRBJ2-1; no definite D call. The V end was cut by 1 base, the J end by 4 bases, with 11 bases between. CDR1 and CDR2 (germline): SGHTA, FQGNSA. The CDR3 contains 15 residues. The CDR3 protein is CASSLGPLGYNEQFF. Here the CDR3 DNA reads TGTGCCAGCAGCTTAGGTCCCCTCGGGTACAATGAGCAGTTCTTC.

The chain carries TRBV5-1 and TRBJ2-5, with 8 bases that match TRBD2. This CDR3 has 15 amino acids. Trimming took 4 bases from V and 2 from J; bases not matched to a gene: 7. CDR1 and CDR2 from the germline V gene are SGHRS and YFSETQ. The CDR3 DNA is TGCGCCAGCAGCCTCCAGCCGGGAGGGCAAGAGACCCAGTACTTC. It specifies CASSLQPGGQETQYF.

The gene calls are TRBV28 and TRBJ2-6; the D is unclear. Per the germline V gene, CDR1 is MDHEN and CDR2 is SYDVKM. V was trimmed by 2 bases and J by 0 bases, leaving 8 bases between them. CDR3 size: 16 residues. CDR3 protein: CASSLAGSSGANVLTF. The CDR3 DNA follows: TGTGCCAGCAGTTTAGCAGGATCCTCTGGGGCCAACGTCCTGACTTTC.

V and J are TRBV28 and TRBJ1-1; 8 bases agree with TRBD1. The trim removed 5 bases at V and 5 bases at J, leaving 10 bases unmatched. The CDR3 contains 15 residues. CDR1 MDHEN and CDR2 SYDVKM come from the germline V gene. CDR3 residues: CASSIGQGEGTEAFF. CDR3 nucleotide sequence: TGTGCCAGCAGTATAGGACAGGGCGAAGGAACTGAAGCTTTCTTT.

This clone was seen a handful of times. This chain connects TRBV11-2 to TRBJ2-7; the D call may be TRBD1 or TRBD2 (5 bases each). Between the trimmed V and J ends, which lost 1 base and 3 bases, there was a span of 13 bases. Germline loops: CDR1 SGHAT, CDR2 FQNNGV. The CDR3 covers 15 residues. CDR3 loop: CASSLGWDGNYEQYF. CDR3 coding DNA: TGTGCCAGCAGCTTAGGCTGGGACGGAAACTACGAGCAGTACTTC.

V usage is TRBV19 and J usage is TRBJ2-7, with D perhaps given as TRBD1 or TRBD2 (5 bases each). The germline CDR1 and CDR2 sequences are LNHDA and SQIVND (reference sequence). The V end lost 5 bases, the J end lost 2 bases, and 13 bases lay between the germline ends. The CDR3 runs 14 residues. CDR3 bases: TGTGCCAGTAGTGACGTCCTGGGGGCCTACGAGCAGTACTTC. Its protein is CASSDVLGAYEQYF.

The CDR3 loop is CASSFQGGGYTF. In DNA, the CDR3 is TGTGCCAGCAGCTTTCAGGGGGGCGGCTACACCTTC. The chain employs TRBV5-5 and TRBJ1-2, with TRBD1 matching over 7 bases. The ends lost 2 bases at V and 8 bases at J; junction bases unmatched: 3. Looked up from germline, CDR1 is SGHKS and CDR2 is YYEKEE (reference sequence). The CDR3 length is 12 residues.

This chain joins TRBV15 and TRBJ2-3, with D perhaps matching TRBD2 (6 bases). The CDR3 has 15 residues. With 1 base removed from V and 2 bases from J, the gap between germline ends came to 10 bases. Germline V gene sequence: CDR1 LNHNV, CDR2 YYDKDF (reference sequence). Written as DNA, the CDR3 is TGTGCCACCAGCAGAGGGGAGGTCCTCACAGATACGCAGTATTTT. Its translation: CATSRGEVLTDTQYF.

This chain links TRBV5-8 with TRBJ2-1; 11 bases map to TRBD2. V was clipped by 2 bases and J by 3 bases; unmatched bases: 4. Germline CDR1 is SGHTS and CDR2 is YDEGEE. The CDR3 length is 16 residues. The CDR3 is CASSFELAGVYNEQFF. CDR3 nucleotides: TGTGCCAGCAGCTTCGAACTAGCGGGAGTCTACAATGAGCAGTTCTTC.

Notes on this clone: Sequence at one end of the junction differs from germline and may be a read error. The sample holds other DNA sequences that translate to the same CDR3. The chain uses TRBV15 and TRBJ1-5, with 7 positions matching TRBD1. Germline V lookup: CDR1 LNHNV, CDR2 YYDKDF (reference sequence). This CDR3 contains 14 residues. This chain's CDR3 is CATSRGQRNQPQHF. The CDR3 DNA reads TGTGCCACCAGCAGGGGACAGAGGAATCAGCCCCAACATTTT.